This TCR beta chain was sequenced for a study of blood T cell repertoires in COVID-19. There are a few counts of this clone. This CDR3 is also generated by other DNA sequences in the sample. The method was immunoSEQ multiplex PCR; TCRdb's version includes in-frame clones alone and lacks a portion of them. This table has more than 200,000 clones, more than 75% appearing once. CDR1 SGHTA and CDR2 FQGNSA come from the germline V gene. This CDR3 is 14 amino acids long. V was trimmed by 1 base and J by 5 bases, leaving 11 bases between them. The source material was peripheral blood. The TCR originated in a man aged 45-60 years with acute or convalescent COVID-19. V and J are TRBV7-2 and TRBJ1-2, with D possibly TRBD1 on 6 matching bases. The CDR3 coding sequence is TGTGCCAGCAGCTTAGGGACAGATCTATATGGCTACACCTTC. Translation gives CASSLGTDLYGYTF.